This T cell receptor (beta chain) is drawn from a study of blood T cell repertoires in COVID-19. Germline trimming cut 1 base from V and 5 bases from J; bases unmatched to any gene: 8. The CDR3 totals 16 residues. Germline V gene data show CDR1 as LGHNA and CDR2 as YSLEER. Repertoires were generated with immunoSEQ multiplex PCR, while TCRdb's copy carries only in-frame clones and drops some. The sample holds more than 300,000 clones, roughly 91% seen once. This TCR came from a woman between 18 and 29 years old who had recovered from COVID-19. The sample consisted of PBMCs or T cells enriched from blood (not recorded which). The chain links TRBV4-3 to TRBJ2-3, with 8 bases that match TRBD1. The CDR3 DNA reads as TGCGCCAGCAGCCAAGTGGCAGGGGGCGGGAAAGATACGCAGTATTTT. The encoded protein is CASSQVAGGGKDTQYF.